This T cell receptor beta chain is drawn from a study of blood T cell repertoires in COVID-19. Looking at the study overall: Acute-phase and convalescent COVID-19 samples originated in the United States, Italy and Spain. T cells, B-cell-depleted T cells, or PBMCs provided the cDNA or gDNA that served as material.

This clone was recorded once. The table came from immunoSEQ multiplex PCR; TCRdb's copy has only in-frame clones and leaves some out. The sample consists of about 100,000 clones, around 90% of them appearing once. This receptor was identified in a human donor in a cohort sampled during active COVID-19. The source material was peripheral blood.

CDR3 sequence reads: CASSPGVISPLHF. The DNA of the CDR3 is TGTGCCAGCAGTCCAGGGGTCATTTCACCCCTCCACTTT. The J gene is TRBJ1-6, the V gene TRBV7-2; the D gene is possibly TRBD1 (6 bases). The germline V gene encodes CDR1 SGHTA and CDR2 FQGNSA. V lost 6 bases and J lost 9, with 12 bases in between. The CDR3 contains 13 residues.